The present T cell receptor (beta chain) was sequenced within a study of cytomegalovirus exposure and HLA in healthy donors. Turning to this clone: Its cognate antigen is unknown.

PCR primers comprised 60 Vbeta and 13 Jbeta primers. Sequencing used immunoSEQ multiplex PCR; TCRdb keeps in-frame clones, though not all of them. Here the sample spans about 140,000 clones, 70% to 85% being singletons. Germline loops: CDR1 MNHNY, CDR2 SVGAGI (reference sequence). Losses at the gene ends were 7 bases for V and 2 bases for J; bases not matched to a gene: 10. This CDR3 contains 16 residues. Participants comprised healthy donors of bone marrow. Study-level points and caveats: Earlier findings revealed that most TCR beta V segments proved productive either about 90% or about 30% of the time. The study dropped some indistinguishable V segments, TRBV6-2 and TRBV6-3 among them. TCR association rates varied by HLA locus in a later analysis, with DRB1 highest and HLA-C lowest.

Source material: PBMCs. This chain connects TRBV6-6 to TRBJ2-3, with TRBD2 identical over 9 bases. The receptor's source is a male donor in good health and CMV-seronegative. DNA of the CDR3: TGTGCCAGCAACCCATACCTAGCGGGATACACAGATACGCAGTATTTT. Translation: CASNPYLAGYTDTQYF.